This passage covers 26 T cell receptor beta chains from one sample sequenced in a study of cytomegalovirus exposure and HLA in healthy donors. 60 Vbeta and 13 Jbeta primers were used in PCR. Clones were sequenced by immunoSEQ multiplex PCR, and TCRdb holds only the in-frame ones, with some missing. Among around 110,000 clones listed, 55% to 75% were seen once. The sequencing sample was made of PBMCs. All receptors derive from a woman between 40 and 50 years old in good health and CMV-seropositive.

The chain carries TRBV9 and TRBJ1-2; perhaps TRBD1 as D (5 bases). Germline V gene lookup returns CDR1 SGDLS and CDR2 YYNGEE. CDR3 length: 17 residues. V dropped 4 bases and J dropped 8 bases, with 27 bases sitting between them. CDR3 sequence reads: CASSPGGRTTPFWGYTF. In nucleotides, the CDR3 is TGTGCCAGCAGCCCGGGGGGGAGGACTACACCGTTTTGGGGCTACACCTTC.

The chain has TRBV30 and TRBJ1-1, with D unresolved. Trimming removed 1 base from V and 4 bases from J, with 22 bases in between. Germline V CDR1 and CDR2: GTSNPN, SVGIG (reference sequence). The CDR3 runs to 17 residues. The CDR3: CAWSGFRVEGGGTEAFF. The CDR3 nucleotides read TGTGCCTGGAGTGGTTTCCGTGTCGAGGGAGGCGGCACTGAAGCTTTCTTT.

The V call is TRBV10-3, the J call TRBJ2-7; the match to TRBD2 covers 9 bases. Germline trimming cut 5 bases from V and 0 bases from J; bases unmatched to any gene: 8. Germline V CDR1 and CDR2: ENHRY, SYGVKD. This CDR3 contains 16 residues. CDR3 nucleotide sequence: TGTGCCATCAGTTACGGGCCGACTAGCGGCTCCTACGAGCAGTACTTC. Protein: CAISYGPTSGSYEQYF.

The CDR3 DNA is TGTGCCAGTAGGGAGACTAGCGGGACCTACGAGCAGTACTTC. Translated: CASRETSGTYEQYF. This chain links TRBV19 with TRBJ2-7; 11 nucleotides match TRBD2. The junction had 3 bases not matched to a gene; V was cut back by 6 bases and J by 2 bases. Germline loops: CDR1 LNHDA, CDR2 SQIVND (reference sequence). The CDR3 has 14 amino acids.

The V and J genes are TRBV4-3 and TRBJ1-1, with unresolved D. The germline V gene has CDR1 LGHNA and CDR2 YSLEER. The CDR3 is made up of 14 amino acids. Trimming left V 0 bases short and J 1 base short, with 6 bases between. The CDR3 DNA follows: TGCGCCAGCAGCCAAGATCGCGAGAACACTGAAGCTTTCTTT. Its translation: CASSQDRENTEAFF.

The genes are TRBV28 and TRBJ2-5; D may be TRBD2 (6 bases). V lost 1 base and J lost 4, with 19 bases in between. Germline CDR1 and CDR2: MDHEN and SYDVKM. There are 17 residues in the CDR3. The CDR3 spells CASSLFRGSGDLETQYF. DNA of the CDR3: TGTGCCAGCAGTTTATTTCGGGGCTCGGGGGACCTAGAGACCCAGTACTTC.

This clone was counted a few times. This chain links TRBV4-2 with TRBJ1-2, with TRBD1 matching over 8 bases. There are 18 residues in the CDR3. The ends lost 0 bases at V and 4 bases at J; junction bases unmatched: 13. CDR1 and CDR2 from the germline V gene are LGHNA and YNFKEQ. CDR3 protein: CASSQDRDRGPWGYGYTF. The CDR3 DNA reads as TGTGCCAGCAGCCAAGATAGAGACAGGGGCCCGTGGGGCTATGGCTACACCTTC.

The CDR3 protein is CASSPTGQINTEAFF. Here the CDR3 DNA reads TGTGCCAGCAGCCCGACGGGACAGATCAACACTGAAGCTTTCTTT. This chain uses TRBV7-2 with TRBJ1-1, with 7 bases aligning to TRBD1. This CDR3 region has 15 residues. The ends lost 5 bases at V and 2 bases at J; junction bases unmatched: 8. Germline V gene lookup returns CDR1 SGHTA and CDR2 FQGNSA.

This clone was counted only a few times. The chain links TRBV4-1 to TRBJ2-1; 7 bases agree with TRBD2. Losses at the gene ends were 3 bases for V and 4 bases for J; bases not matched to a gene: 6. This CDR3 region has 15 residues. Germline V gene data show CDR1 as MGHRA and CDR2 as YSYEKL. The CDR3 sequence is CASSQPGLQYNEQFF. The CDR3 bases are TGCGCCAGCAGCCAGCCGGGACTACAATACAATGAGCAGTTCTTC.

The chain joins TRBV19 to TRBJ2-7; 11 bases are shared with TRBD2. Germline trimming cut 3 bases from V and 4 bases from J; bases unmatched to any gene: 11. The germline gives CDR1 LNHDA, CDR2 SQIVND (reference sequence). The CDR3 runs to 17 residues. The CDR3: CASSIRVGGLAVYEQYF. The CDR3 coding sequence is TGTGCCAGTAGTATTCGCGTCGGGGGACTAGCGGTTTACGAGCAGTACTTC.

The DNA of the CDR3 is TGTGCCACCGGGTCGGGGGACAGAGAATTCTACGAGCAGTACTTC. This codes for CATGSGDREFYEQYF. The chain links TRBV6-6 to TRBJ2-7, with D perhaps TRBD1 (7 bases). Germline V lookup: CDR1 MNHNY, CDR2 SVGAGI (reference sequence). V was cut by 10 bases and J by 3 bases, with 22 bases left in between. This CDR3 comprises 15 residues.

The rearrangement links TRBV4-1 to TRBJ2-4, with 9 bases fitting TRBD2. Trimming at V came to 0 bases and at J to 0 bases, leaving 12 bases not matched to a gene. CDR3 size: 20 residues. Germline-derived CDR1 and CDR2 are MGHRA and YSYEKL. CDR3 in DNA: TGCGCCAGCAGCCAAGAGGGATTGCGGGGGGGGATACGAGCCAAAAACATTCAGTACTTC. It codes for CASSQEGLRGGIRAKNIQYF.

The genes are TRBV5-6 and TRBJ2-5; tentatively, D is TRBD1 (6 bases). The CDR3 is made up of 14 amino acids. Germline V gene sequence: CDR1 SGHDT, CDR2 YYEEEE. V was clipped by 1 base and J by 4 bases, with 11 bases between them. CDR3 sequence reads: CASSLQGSGETQYF. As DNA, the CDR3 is TGTGCCAGCAGCTTGCAGGGGAGCGGAGAGACCCAGTACTTC.

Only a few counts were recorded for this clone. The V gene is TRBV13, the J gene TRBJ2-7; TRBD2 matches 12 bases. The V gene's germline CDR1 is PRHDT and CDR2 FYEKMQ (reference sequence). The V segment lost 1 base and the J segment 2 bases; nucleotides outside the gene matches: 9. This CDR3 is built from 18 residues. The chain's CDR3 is CASSLVGLAGGVTYEQYF. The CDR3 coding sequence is TGTGCCAGCAGCTTAGTCGGTCTAGCGGGAGGGGTAACCTACGAGCAGTACTTC.

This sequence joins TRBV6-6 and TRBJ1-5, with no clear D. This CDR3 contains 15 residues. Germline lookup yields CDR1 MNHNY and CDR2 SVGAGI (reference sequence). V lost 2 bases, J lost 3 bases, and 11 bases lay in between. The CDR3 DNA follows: TGTGCCAGCAGTTACCCTCCAGGTTACAATCAGCCCCAGCATTTT. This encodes CASSYPPGYNQPQHF.

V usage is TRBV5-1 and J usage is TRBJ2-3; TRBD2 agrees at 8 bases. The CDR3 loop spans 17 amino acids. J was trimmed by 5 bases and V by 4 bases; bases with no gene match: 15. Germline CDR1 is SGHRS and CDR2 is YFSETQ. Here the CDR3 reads CASSPPLGAGGQDTQYF. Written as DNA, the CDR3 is TGCGCCAGCAGCCCCCCCTTAGGGGCGGGAGGTCAAGATACGCAGTATTTT.

The CDR3 sequence is CASSLSGGRRQYF. The DNA for the CDR3 is TGTGCCAGCAGTTTATCGGGGGGGAGGAGGCAGTACTTC. This chain links TRBV27 with TRBJ2-7; 7 bases align to TRBD2. This CDR3 contains 13 residues. Trimming took 0 bases from V and 9 from J; bases not matched to a gene: 5. Germline loops: CDR1 MNHEY, CDR2 SMNVEV (reference sequence).

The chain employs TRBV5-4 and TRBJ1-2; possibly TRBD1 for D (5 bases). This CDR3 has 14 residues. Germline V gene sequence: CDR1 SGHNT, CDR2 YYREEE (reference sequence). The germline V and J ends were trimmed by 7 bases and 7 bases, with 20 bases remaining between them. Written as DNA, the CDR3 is TGTGCCAGCGCCCTCGGGGGGGAGGTTAGTGGCTACACCTTC. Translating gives CASALGGEVSGYTF.

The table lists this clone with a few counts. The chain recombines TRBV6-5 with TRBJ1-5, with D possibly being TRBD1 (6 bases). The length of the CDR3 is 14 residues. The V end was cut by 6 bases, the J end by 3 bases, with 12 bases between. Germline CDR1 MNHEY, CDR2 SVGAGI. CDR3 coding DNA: TGTGCCAGCAGAACCGGGACATCCAATCAGCCCCAGCATTTT. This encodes CASRTGTSNQPQHF.

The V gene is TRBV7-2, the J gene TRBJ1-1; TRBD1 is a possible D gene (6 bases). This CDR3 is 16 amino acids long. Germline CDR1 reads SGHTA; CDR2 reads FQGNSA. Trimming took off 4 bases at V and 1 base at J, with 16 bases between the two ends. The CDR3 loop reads CASSSGAGATNTEAFF. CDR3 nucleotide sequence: TGTGCCAGCAGCTCCGGGGCAGGGGCAACGAACACTGAAGCTTTCTTT.

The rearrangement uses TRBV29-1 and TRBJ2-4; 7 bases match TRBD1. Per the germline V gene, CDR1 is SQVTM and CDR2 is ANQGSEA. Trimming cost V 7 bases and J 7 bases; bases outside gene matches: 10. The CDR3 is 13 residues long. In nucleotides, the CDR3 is TGCAGCGCCGAGACAGGGAGAGCGAACATTCAGTACTTC. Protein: CSAETGRANIQYF.

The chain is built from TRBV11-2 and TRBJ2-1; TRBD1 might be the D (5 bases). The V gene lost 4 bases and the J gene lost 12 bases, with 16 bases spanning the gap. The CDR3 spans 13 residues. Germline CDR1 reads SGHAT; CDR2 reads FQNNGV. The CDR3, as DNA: TGTGCCAGCAGCTCAGAGACAGATTTGGGGCAGTTCTTC. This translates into CASSSETDLGQFF. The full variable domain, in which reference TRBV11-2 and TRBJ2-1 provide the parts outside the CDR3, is EAGVAQSPRYKIIEKRQSVAFWCNPISGHATLYWYQQILGQGPKLLIQFQNNGVVDDSQLPKDRFSAERLKGVDSTLKIQPAKLEDSAVYLCASSSETDLGQFFGPGTRLTVL.

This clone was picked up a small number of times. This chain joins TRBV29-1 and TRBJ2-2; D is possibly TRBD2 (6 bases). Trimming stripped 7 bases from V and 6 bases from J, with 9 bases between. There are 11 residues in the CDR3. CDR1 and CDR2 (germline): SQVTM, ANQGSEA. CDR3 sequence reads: CSGREAGELFF. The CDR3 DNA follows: TGCAGCGGCAGGGAGGCCGGGGAGCTGTTTTTT.

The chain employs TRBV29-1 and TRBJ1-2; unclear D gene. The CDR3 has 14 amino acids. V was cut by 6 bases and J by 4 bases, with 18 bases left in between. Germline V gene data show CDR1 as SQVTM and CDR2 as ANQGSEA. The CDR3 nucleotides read TGCAGCGTCTCACCGGCGGGTAGAGGCTATGGCTACACCTTC. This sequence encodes CSVSPAGRGYGYTF.

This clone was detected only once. The CDR3 nucleotides are TGTGCCAGCAGCTTACCACAGGGTGAGCAGTTCTTC. This codes for CASSLPQGEQFF. The V and J genes are TRBV11-3 and TRBJ2-1; weak D call: TRBD1 (6 bases). The CDR3 sequence is 12 residues long. Trimming removed 2 bases from V and 9 bases from J, with 8 bases in between. The germline CDR1 and CDR2 sequences are SGHNT and YENEEA.

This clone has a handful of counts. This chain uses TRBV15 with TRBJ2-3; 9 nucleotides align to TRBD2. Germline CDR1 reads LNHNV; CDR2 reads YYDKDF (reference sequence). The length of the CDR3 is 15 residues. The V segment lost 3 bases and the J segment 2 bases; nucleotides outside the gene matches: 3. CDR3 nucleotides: TGTGCCACCAGCAGTAGCGGGAGCCACACAGATACGCAGTATTTT. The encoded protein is CATSSSGSHTDTQYF.